The clone carrying this T cell receptor beta chain was found many times. Its antigen is still unknown. The sample's time point: newly diagnosed GD, antithyroid drugs for less than 3 months. Isolated PBMC RNA provided the starting material for the TCR library. By American Thyroid Association guidelines, Graves' disease was diagnosed in the cohort. This entry comes from a study of regulatory T cells in long-lasting Graves disease. Study observations and caveats: Persistent disease exhibited a predilection for TRBV28, TRBJ1-2 and TRBJ2-5.

Construction of TCR beta libraries relied on iRepertoire HTBI primers and on Arm-PCR targeting CDR3 regions. TCRdb recomputed calls from the multiplex PCR reads with MiXCR, one row per CDR3 protein. The repertoire consists of fewer than 500,000 distinct CDR3 sequences, with around 15% occurring once and the leading ten covering 12%. This CDR3 is 12 amino acids long. Between the trimmed V and J ends, which lost 10 bases and 6 bases, there was a span of 13 bases. Per germline, CDR1 MDHEN and CDR2 SYDVKM. The sample was also reused in another study, on T cells in Graves' hyperthyroidism and ophthalmopathy. As reported in that work: Subjects aged 18 to 65 presented with newly diagnosed hyperthyroidism of less than 2 months' duration.

The clonotype was recovered from a middle-aged man with Graves disease. The genes are TRBV28 and TRBJ1-5; no reliable D call. This sample comprised peripheral blood mononuclear cells (PBMCs), obtained at new diagnosis, from a patient treated with antithyroid drugs. The CDR3 DNA reads as TGTGCCACCATCGGGGTTGGTCAGCCCCAGCATTTT. Its translation: CATIGVGQPQHF.